This T cell receptor beta chain was retrieved from a study of T cell repertoires in cytomegalovirus infection. Overall study: Public TCR beta signature analysis indicated the presence of both CMV infection and matching HLA type.

The study, taken as a whole, reports: The ex vivo response was dominated by HLA-C-restricted CMV-specific TCR beta clonotypes. Cumulative public TCR beta family frequency identified CMV carriers with the relevant HLA.

Trimming pared 1 base from V and 4 bases from J, leaving 5 bases between. Germline loops: CDR1 MNHNS, CDR2 SASEGT. There are 13 residues in the CDR3. This clonotype was detected only a few times. Its antigen is not known. TCRdb re-called the reads through MiXCR, storing one row per CDR3 protein. Among approximately 220,000 distinct CDR3 sequences listed, approximately 40% were seen once. Sequencing used CD8+ T cells from cultured PBMCs, obtained from culture after CMV antigen stimulation. The chain carries TRBV6-1 and TRBJ2-1; D is uncertain. This receptor was taken from a human donor in good health (CMV status not recorded). Some clones in this sample may be carry-over from other donors' samples. CDR3 DNA sequence: TGTGCCAGCAGTGAAGTTACTTACAATGAGCAGTTCTTC. Translated, it gives CASSEVTYNEQFF.